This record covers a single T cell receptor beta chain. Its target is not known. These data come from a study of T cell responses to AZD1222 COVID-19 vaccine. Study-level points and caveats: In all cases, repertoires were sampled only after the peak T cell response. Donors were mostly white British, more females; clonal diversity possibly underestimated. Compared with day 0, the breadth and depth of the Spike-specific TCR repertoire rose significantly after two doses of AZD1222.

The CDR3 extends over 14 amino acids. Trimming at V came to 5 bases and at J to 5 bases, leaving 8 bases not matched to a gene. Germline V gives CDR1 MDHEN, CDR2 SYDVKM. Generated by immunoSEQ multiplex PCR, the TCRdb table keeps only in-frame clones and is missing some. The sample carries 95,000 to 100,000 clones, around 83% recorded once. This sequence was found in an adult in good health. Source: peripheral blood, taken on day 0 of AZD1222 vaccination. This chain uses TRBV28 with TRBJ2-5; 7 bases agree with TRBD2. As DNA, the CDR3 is TGTGCCAGCAGTATCCCCGGACTAGATGAGACCCAGTACTTC. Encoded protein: CASSIPGLDETQYF.